These 13 T cell receptor beta chains were sequenced from one sample in a study of T cells in Graves' hyperthyroidism and ophthalmopathy. The CDR3 regions of TCR beta were amplified from RNA transcripts. An initial round of RT-PCR targeting the TCR CDR3 relied on the HTBI primer set. TCRdb recomputed calls from the multiplex PCR reads with MiXCR, one row per CDR3 protein. The data show around 350,000 distinct CDR3 sequences, 19% seen once. The sample consisted of blood. These receptors originate from a woman under 30 with Graves' hyperthyroidism.

At least ten counts were recorded for this clonotype. V gene TRBV12-3 or TRBV12-4 combines with J gene TRBJ2-5; 9 nucleotides line up with TRBD2. The junction had 8 bases not matched to a gene; V was cut back by 7 bases and J by 5 bases. The length of the CDR3 is 14 residues. CDR3 sequence (DNA): TGTGCCAGCACATGGAGCGGGGGGAGGGAGACCCAGTACTTC. It specifies CASTWSGGRETQYF.

This clonotype appeared many times. The V gene is TRBV5-1, the J gene TRBJ1-1; the D is unclear. V was shortened by 0 bases and J by 0 bases, with 6 bases between the two germline ends. Germline values: CDR1 SGHRS, CDR2 YFSETQ. CDR3 length: 14 residues. CDR3 loop: CASSLAWVNTEAFF. The CDR3, as DNA: TGCGCCAGCAGCTTGGCGTGGGTGAACACTGAAGCTTTCTTT.

The chain is built from TRBV7-6 and TRBJ2-5; D is undetermined. Trimming took off 7 bases at V and 2 bases at J, with 17 bases between the two ends. The V gene's germline CDR1 is SGHVS and CDR2 FNYEAQ. This CDR3 has 15 amino acids. DNA of the CDR3: TGTGCCAGCACCCAAGAGATGGCAGCGCAAGAGACCCAGTACTTC. Amino acids: CASTQEMAAQETQYF.

This clonotype was counted a few times. A junction end diverges from the germline sequence, so it may reflect a read error. The rearrangement joins TRBV6-9 to TRBJ2-5; D remains unclear. There are 11 residues in the CDR3. Germline V gene lookup returns CDR1 MNHGY and CDR2 SVAAGI. The CDR3 protein is CSSSYGETQYF. DNA for the CDR3: TGTTCCAGCAGTTATGGAGAGACCCAGTACTTC.

In this sample, this clonotype turned up many times. The chain carries TRBV7-6 and TRBJ2-2; tentatively, D is TRBD2 (5 bases). Trimming shortened V by 0 bases and J by 0 bases, and 17 bases separated the two germline ends. The CDR3 has 19 amino acids. The germline V gene encodes CDR1 SGHVS and CDR2 FNYEAQ. CDR3 sequence reads: CASSLAGVVRASNTGELFF. The CDR3 nucleotides read TGTGCCAGCAGCTTAGCGGGAGTCGTTCGGGCATCGAACACCGGGGAGCTGTTTTTT.

This clonotype was observed a few times. The gene calls are TRBV12-3 or TRBV12-4 and TRBJ1-2; no reliable D call. Trimming left V 3 bases short and J 4 bases short, with 9 bases between. The CDR3 sequence is 13 residues long. The CDR3 DNA follows: TGTGCCAGCAGTTTTCAAGGGCCCTATGGCTACACCTTC. This encodes CASSFQGPYGYTF.

The chain carries TRBV24-1 and TRBJ2-2; D may be TRBD1 (5 bases). Germline values: CDR1 KGHDR, CDR2 SFDVKD. V gave up 10 bases and J gave up 6 bases, with 14 bases separating them. The CDR3 has 13 residues. Here the CDR3 DNA reads TGTGCCACGGATATAGGGGTGGCCGGGGAGCTGTTTTTT. This encodes CATDIGVAGELFF.

This clonotype showed up many times. The chain uses TRBV5-1 and TRBJ1-1; perhaps TRBD1 as D (6 bases). V was cut by 4 bases and J by 0 bases, with 10 bases left in between. The CDR3 is 14 amino acids. Per germline, CDR1 SGHRS and CDR2 YFSETQ. The CDR3 DNA reads as TGCGCCAGCAGCCCCGGGACAATGAACACTGAAGCTTTCTTT. Translated, it gives CASSPGTMNTEAFF.

Remarks on this clonotype: The junction shows a germline mismatch at one end, possibly a read error. The genes are TRBV5-6 and TRBJ1-1; the match to TRBD1 covers 9 bases. CDR1 is SGHDT and CDR2 is YYEEEE in the germline V gene. This CDR3 is 16 amino acids long. The CDR3 bases are TGTGTCAGCAGCTTGGGGACAGGGTTTTTGAACACTGAAGCTGTCTTT. Translated: CVSSLGTGFLNTEAVF.

This clonotype appeared many times. The CDR3 sequence is CSARDGGGLGNSPLHF. CDR3 DNA sequence: TGCAGTGCTAGAGATGGTGGGGGTCTCGGTAATTCACCCCTCCACTTT. This chain uses TRBV20-1 with TRBJ1-6, with D possibly matching TRBD1 (5 bases). This CDR3 has 16 amino acids. The germline gives CDR1 DFQATT, CDR2 SNEGSKA (reference sequence). V was shortened by 0 bases and J by 6 bases, with 15 bases between the two germline ends.

Only one count was recorded for this clonotype. The chain combines TRBV6-1 with TRBJ1-5; D unclear. This CDR3 spans 13 amino acids. V was trimmed by 8 bases and J by 3 bases, leaving 11 bases between them. The germline CDR1 and CDR2 sequences are MNHNS and SASEGT. The CDR3 here is CASWGSVNQPQHF. The CDR3 DNA reads TGTGCCAGCTGGGGATCGGTCAATCAGCCCCAGCATTTT.

There are many counts of this clonotype. The chain uses TRBV6-5 and TRBJ2-7; no firm D call. CDR1 is MNHEY, CDR2 SVGAGI, per germline. The CDR3 is 12 amino acids. Trimming took 6 bases from V and 4 from J, leaving 10 bases between them. The CDR3 protein is CASSSLKYEQYF. The CDR3 DNA reads as TGTGCCAGCAGCTCCCTAAAATACGAGCAGTACTTC.

This clonotype was picked up a small number of times. The rearrangement joins TRBV5-6 to TRBJ2-7; D is perhaps TRBD2 (5 bases). The V end was cut by 4 bases, the J end by 1 base, with 9 bases between. The length of the CDR3 is 13 residues. Germline-derived CDR1 and CDR2 are SGHDT and YYEEEE. In DNA form, the CDR3 reads TGTGCCAGCAGCCCGGACTTTTCCTACGAGCAGTACTTC. It translates to CASSPDFSYEQYF.